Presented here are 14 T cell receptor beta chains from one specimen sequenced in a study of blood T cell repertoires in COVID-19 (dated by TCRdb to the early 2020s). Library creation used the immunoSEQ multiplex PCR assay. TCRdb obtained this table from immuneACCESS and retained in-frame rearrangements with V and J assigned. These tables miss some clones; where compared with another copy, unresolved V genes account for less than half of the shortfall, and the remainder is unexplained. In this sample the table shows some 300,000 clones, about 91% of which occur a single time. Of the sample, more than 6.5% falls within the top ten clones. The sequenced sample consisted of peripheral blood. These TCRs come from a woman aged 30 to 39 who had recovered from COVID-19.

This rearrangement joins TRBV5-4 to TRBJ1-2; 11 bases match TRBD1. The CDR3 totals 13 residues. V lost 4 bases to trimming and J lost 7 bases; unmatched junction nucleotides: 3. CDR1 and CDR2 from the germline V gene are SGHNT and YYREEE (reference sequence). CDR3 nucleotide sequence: TGTGCCAGCAGCCGGACAGGGGGCAGTGGCTACACCTTC. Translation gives CASSRTGGSGYTF.

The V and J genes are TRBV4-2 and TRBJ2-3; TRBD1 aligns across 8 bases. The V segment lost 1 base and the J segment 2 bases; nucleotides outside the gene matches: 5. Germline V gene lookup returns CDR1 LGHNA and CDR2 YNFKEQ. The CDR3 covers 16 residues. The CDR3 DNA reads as TGTGCCAGCAGCCAAGCGACAGGGGCCGTCACAGATACGCAGTATTTT. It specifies CASSQATGAVTDTQYF.

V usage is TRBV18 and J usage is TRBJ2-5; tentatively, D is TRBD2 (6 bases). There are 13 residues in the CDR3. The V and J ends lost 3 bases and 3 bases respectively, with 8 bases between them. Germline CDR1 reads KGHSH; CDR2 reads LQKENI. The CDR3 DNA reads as TGTGCCAGCTCACCCGGAGGGAAAGAGACCCAGTACTTC. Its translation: CASSPGGKETQYF.

CDR3: CASSPDRGSINSPLHF. The CDR3, as DNA: TGTGCCAGCAGCCCCGACCGGGGGTCTATTAATTCACCCCTCCACTTT. V and J are TRBV11-2 and TRBJ1-6, with D possibly TRBD1 on 5 matching bases. This CDR3 has 16 amino acids. V gave up 5 bases and J gave up 6 bases, with 17 bases separating them. Germline CDR1 and CDR2: SGHAT and FQNNGV.

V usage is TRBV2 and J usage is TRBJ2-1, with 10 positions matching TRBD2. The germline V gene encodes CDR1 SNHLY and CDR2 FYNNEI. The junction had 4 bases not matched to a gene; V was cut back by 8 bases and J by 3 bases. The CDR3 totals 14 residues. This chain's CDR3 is CASGPSGGYNEQFF. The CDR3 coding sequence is TGTGCCAGCGGGCCTAGCGGGGGCTACAATGAGCAGTTCTTC.

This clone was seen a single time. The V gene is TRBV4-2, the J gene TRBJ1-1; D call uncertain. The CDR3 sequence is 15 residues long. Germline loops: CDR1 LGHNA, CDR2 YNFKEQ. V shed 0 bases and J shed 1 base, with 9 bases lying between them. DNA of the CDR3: TGTGCCAGCAGCCAAGACCGTTATAAGAACACTGAAGCTTTCTTT. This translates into CASSQDRYKNTEAFF.

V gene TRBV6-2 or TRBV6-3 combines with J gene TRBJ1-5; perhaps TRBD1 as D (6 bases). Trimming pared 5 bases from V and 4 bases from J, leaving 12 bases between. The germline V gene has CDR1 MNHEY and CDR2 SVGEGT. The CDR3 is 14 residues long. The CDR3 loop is CASSQTGDNQPQHF. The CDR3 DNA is TGTGCCAGCAGTCAGACAGGAGATAATCAGCCCCAGCATTTT.

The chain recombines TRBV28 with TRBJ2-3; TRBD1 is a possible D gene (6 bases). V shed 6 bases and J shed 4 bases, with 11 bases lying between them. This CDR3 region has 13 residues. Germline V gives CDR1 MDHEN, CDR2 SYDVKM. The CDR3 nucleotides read TGTGCCAGCAGCGACTCAGGGGCAGATACGCAGTATTTT. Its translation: CASSDSGADTQYF.

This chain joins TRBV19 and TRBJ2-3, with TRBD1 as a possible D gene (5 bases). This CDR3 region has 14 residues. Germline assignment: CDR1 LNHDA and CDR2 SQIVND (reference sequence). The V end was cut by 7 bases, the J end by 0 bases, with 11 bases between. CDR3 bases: TGTGCCAGTATGCCGACAGCTAGCACAGATACGCAGTATTTT. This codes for CASMPTASTDTQYF. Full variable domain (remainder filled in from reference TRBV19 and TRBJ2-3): DGGITQSPKYLFRKEGQNVTLSCEQNLNHDAMYWYRQDPGQGLRLIYYSQIVNDFQKGDIAEGYSVSREKKESFPLTVTSAQKNPTAFYLCASMPTASTDTQYFGPGTRLTVL.

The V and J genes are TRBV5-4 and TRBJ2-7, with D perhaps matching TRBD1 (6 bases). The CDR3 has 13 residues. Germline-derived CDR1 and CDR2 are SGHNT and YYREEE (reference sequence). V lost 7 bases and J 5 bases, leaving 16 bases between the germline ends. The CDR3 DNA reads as TGTGCCAGCTCAAAACAGGGAATCGACGAGCAGTACTTC. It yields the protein CASSKQGIDEQYF.

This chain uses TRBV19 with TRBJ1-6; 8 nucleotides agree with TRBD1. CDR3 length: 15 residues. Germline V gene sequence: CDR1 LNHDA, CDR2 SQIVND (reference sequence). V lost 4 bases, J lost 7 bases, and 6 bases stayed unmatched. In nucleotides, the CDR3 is TGTGCCAGTAGTAAACCGGACAGGGACAATTCACCCCTCCACTTT. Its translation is CASSKPDRDNSPLHF.

CDR3 sequence: CGTRSPGELFF. The CDR3 DNA reads TGTGGGACTCGTAGTCCCGGGGAGCTGTTTTTT. V gene TRBV30 combines with J gene TRBJ2-2; tentative D call: TRBD2 (5 bases). This CDR3 has 11 amino acids. Germline-derived CDR1 and CDR2 are GTSNPN and SVGIG (reference sequence).

CDR3 amino acids: CASRTGTEYEQYF. CDR3 sequence (DNA): TGTGCCAGTAGAACCGGGACAGAGTACGAGCAGTACTTC. The chain uses TRBV19 and TRBJ2-7; TRBD1 agrees at 7 bases. Trimming cost V 6 bases and J 4 bases; bases outside gene matches: 6. The germline CDR1 and CDR2 sequences are LNHDA and SQIVND (reference sequence). The CDR3 totals 13 residues. Filled out from reference TRBV19 and TRBJ2-7, the complete variable domain reads DGGITQSPKYLFRKEGQNVTLSCEQNLNHDAMYWYRQDPGQGLRLIYYSQIVNDFQKGDIAEGYSVSREKKESFPLTVTSAQKNPTAFYLCASRTGTEYEQYFGPGTRLTVT.

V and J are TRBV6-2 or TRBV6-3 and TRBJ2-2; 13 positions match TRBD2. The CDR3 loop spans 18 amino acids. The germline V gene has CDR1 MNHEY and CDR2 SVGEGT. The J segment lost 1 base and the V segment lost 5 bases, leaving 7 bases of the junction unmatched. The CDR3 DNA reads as TGTGCCAGCAGTGATGGACTAGCGGGGGCCCGGAACACCGGGGAGCTGTTTTTT. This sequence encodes CASSDGLAGARNTGELFF.